Listed below are T cell receptor beta chains from one sample, sequenced in a study of CD4 T cells in relation to SARS-CoV-2 and coronaviruses. Sequencing used immunoSEQ multiplex PCR; TCRdb keeps in-frame clones, though not all of them. The repertoire has more than 35,000 clones, 77% of them found once; the top ten carry less than 3%. These receptors lack a known antigen. Specimen: memory CD4+ T cells from PBMCs, cultured in vitro. Receptor source: an adult with COVID-19. Each CDR3 is given with its conserved first and last residue. D genes are given only for firm matches. Some rows mark clone size as missing; the rest say once, few, many or name a class of expanded clone.

TRBV19	TRBJ2-6	NA	NA	CASSMDQGVLVLTF	TGTGCCAGTAGTATGGATCAGGGCGTCCTCGTCCTGACTTTC
TRBV14	TRBJ2-7	NA	NA	CASSQEGNSYEQYF	TGTGCCAGCAGCCAAGAAGGGAACTCCTACGAGCAGTACTTC
TRBV13	TRBJ2-5	NA	TRBD1	CASSYDRGETQYF	TGTGCCAGCAGCTACGACAGGGGGGAGACCCAGTACTTC
TRBV7-2	TRBJ2-3	NA	NA	CASSLRTTYTDTQYF	TGTGCCAGCAGCTTGCGGACCACCTACACAGATACGCAGTATTTT
TRBV27	TRBJ2-3	once	NA	CASSYDQASYRTDTQYF	TGTGCCAGCAGTTATGATCAGGCCTCCTACCGCACAGATACGCAGTATTTT
TRBV13	TRBJ2-4	NA	NA	CASSPAWGPGAKNIQYF	TGTGCCAGCAGCCCAGCCTGGGGGCCTGGGGCCAAAAACATTCAGTACTTC
TRBV10-3	TRBJ1-1	NA	NA	CAIRISDGEAFF	TGTGCCATCCGCATATCGGACGGTGAAGCTTTCTTT
TRBV5-1	TRBJ2-1	NA	NA	CASSLDYVGGGEQFF	TGCGCCAGCAGCTTGGATTACGTAGGCGGCGGGGAGCAGTTCTTC
TRBV19	TRBJ1-4	NA	NA	CASSTRLGTNEKLFF	TGTGCCAGTAGTACGCGACTTGGGACTAATGAAAAACTGTTTTTT
TRBV4-1	TRBJ1-2	NA	TRBD1	CASSPTGDYGYTF	TGCGCCAGCAGCCCTACAGGGGACTATGGCTACACCTTC
TRBV5-5	TRBJ2-7	NA	NA	CASSRQDAAYEQYF	TGTGCCAGCAGCCGACAGGACGCGGCCTACGAGCAGTACTTC
TRBV19	TRBJ2-1	once	NA	CASSGRPSYNEQFF	TGTGCCAGTAGTGGGAGGCCTTCCTACAATGAGCAGTTCTTC
TRBV7-8	TRBJ2-7	NA	TRBD1	CASSRTGGGTGYEQYF	TGTGCCAGCAGCAGGACAGGGGGCGGTACCGGCTACGAGCAGTACTTC
TRBV4-2	TRBJ2-1	NA	TRBD2	CASSPRHGGRVNEQFF	TGTGCCAGCAGCCCTCGGCACGGCGGGAGAGTCAATGAGCAGTTCTTC
TRBV29-1	TRBJ1-1	NA	NA	CSGRRGGENTEAFF	TGCAGCGGCCGAAGGGGGGGGGAAAACACTGAAGCTTTCTTT
TRBV11-2	TRBJ2-2	once	NA	CASSPVWAGELFF	TGTGCCAGCAGCCCCGTTTGGGCCGGGGAGCTGTTTTTT